The clone carrying this T cell receptor beta chain has a count of ten or more. Time point specified: after trial treatment. Treatment defined: LDRT plus nivolumab, ipilimumab, low-dose cyclophosphamide and aspirin (RACIN trial). The V end lost 5 bases, the J end lost 4 bases, and 15 bases lay between the germline ends. The CDR3 has 15 residues. Germline CDR1 MNHEY, CDR2 SVGEGT. With TRAV- and TRBV-specific primers, first-strand cDNA was made, covering the alpha and beta chains. The TCRs were subjected to amplification over roughly 18 PCR cycles employing a constant-region primer in conjunction with a V-primer adapter. In vitro transcription served to amplify the isolated mRNA. One entry per CDR3 protein, called by TCRdb with MiXCR from the reads. Among approximately 100,000 distinct CDR3 sequences listed, less than 25% were seen once. These data come from a study of low-dose radiotherapy and immunotherapy resistance in tumors. Study information: A daily 300 mg dose of oral aspirin was taken by patients for four cycles from cycle 1 day 1.

The input for sequencing was PBMCs, taken after low-dose radiotherapy plus immunotherapy. The sequence derives from a male donor with prostate cancer. The chain combines TRBV6-2 or TRBV6-3 with TRBJ2-1, with a possible D match to TRBD2 (7 bases). CDR3 sequence (DNA): TGTGCCAGCAGTGAACGAGGGGGGGTTTACAATGAGCAGTTCTTC. It yields the protein CASSERGGVYNEQFF.